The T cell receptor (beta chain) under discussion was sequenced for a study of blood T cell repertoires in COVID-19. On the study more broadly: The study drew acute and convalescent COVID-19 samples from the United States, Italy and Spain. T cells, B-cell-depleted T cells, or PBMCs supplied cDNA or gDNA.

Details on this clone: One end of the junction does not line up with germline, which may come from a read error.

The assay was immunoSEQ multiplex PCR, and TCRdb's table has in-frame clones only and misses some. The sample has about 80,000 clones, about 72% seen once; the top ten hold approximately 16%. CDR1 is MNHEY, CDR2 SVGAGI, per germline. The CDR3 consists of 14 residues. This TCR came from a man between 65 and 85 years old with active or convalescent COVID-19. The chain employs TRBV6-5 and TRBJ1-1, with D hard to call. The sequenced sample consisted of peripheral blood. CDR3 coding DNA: TGTGCCAGCAGTTACAGTCCACTAGAGACTGGAGCTTTCTTT. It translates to CASSYSPLETGAFF.